This paragraph reports one T cell receptor beta chain. This clone's antigen is unknown. The sample holds no much larger clone one base away, and base qualities are not on file. In total, around 600 healthy bone marrow donors made up the cohort. At the time of sampling, all cohort members were nominally healthy, though unrecorded immune exposures were likely present. The donor was CMV seronegative and was included in the group of several hundred seronegative cohort members. Each donor provided a peripheral blood sample, and peripheral blood mononuclear cells were used for TCR beta sequencing. Genomic DNA was extracted from the blood cell samples with the Qiagen DNeasy Blood Extraction Kit. Library preparation used the immunoSEQ multiplex PCR assay. For the multiplex PCR, a mixture combining 60 forward primers for TCR Vbeta segments and 13 reverse primers for TCR Jbeta segments was used. Amplification of the CDR3 region of rearranged TCR beta genes was performed with a multiplex PCR assay on genomic DNA. Amplified TCR beta libraries were sequenced as 87-base-pair reads on the Illumina HiSeq System. The study's own analysis went as follows. In a later analysis, 70 million to 95 million unique TCR beta chains were counted across the 650 to 750 repertoires, and roughly 11 million of these chains were shared by at least two donors. Raw reads were error-corrected and collapsed into unique sequences with a nearest-neighbor algorithm that merged closely related sequences to remove PCR and sequencing errors. V, D and J gene segments were assigned by aligning CDR3 sequences to IMGT reference sequences. For a sequence to be retained, at least a six-nucleotide match to both a V gene segment and a J gene segment was required. A rearrangement counted as productive if the CDR3 had no stop codons and remained in frame with V and J, and every other rearrangement counted as non-productive. CDR3 was defined according to IMGT convention as the region running from the second conserved V-encoded cysteine to the conserved J-encoded phenylalanine. Sequences without an unambiguous match to a single V gene segment were excluded from the earlier analysis of several hundred of the donors. In an earlier analysis of 500 to 750 of the donors, V segments were called functional above 56.7% productive rearrangements and were called segregating when the between-donor standard deviation exceeded 5%. A statistical classification framework was built for diagnosing cytomegalovirus status from the catalog of TCR beta chain sequences. In a later analysis, TCR nucleotide sequences were compared against IMGT/GENE-DB human TR gene sequences so that V and J genes could be assigned. A later analysis assigned CDR3 sequences and most-parsimonious VDJ recombination scenarios with the TCRdist pipeline. In a later analysis, every TCR beta chain was defined by the combination of its CDR3 amino acid sequence and its V-gene family, and reads without a unique V-gene family were dropped. As a way to deal with suspected cross-contamination and a sequencing artifact, a later analysis dropped 450 to 600 nucleotide sequences that were highly shared and had low generation probability. In a later analysis, a clonal expansion index was calculated for each public chain from normalized within-repertoire ranks of inferred template counts. In a later analysis, generation probabilities were computed using a VDJ recombination model fitted to out-of-frame rearrangements, and the results were checked against IGoR. A later analysis scored TCR-TCR, TCR-HLA and TCR-CMV co-occurrence with hypergeometric tests, applying a repertoire-size bias correction to TCR pairs. To estimate false discovery rates, a later analysis permuted the HLA or CMV assignments 20 times. A later analysis grouped co-occurring TCRs with DBSCAN, adding TCRdist sequence similarity when clustering within HLA-allele-positive subsets. For co-occurrence clustering, repertoires with fewer than 30,000 or more than 120,000 public chains were excluded, along with four or five repertoires with anomalous nucleotide sharing. The immuneACCESS repertoire file appears here via TCRdb, limited to in-frame rearrangements. These files lack a portion of the clones; in checked studies, under half of the deficit traces to unresolved V genes, and the cause of the others is not known. That table supplies the V and J calls and clone size; D and trimming were determined from the DNA. The sample table holds approximately 150,000 clones, of which about 70% were seen once. Around 2% of the sample is held by the ten biggest clonotypes.

This entry is derived from a study of cytomegalovirus exposure and HLA in healthy donors (dated by TCRdb to about 2017). Notes on the research overall: An earlier analysis of several hundred of the donors reported about 260 Gb of sequence data and 100 million to 120 million unique TCR beta sequences obtained from 180 million or so T cells. Around 330 gigabases of sequencing data and roughly 80 million unique TCR sequences made up an early release that covered about 640 HLA-typed donors. Of the approximately 400 genotyped donors, 80% to 90% were placed in the genetic ancestry cluster associated with self-reported Caucasian donors. The aim of the study was to test whether cataloging public T cell receptors could identify signatures of past pathogen exposure. The study used immunosequencing to profile the T cell repertoires of about 670 subjects and linked those repertoires to cytomegalovirus serostatus. A separate validation cohort of over 95 different subjects was used in addition to the approximately 670-subject first cohort. To predict cytomegalovirus infection status, the study brought together high-throughput TCR immunosequencing, statistical association of individual TCRs with disease status, and machine learning. In a later analysis, previously published TCR beta repertoires from some 640 donors were re-analyzed and high-resolution HLA genotyping was added so that TCR occurrence patterns could be studied. The later analysis used no new phenotypic data to find candidate immune exposures, relying instead on TCR beta sequences and their occurrence across donors. An earlier analysis of 500 to 650 of the donors applied high-throughput TCR beta sequencing to assess whether each TCR beta V gene segment acted as functional or pseudogenic. Donor age, sex, ethnicity and CMV serostatus were compiled together with the repertoire data. In a later genetic analysis, genome-wide SNP genotypes for 398 of the 666 donors were used, and that subset was treated as a discovery cohort. Every repertoire in the discovery cohort had been generated on one and the same sequencing platform. HLA typing covered class I and class II loci at four-digit resolution. The number of donors typed differed by locus, with 629-630 for A, B, C, DRB1 and DQB1, 522 for DQA1, 606 for DPA1, and 400 to 490 for DPB1. Because of strong linkage in the cohort, roughly five DR-DQ haplotypes were treated as single units for association and clustering. Among 398 genotyped donors of the cohort, an average of approximately 250,000 unique TCR beta nucleotide sequences were sequenced per donor, around 20% of them non-productive.

CDR1 and CDR2, per the germline V gene, are MGHRA and YSYEKL. V is cut back by 3 bases and J by 4 bases, with 5 bases in the junction unmatched. Reading from cysteine to phenylalanine, the CDR3 counts 15 amino acids. The CDR3 DNA has 45 bases and is translated from base 1. Points the paper makes about the study in general: Because HLA typing was unavailable for some donors at each locus, only the typed subset was used in association tests. Correlated functional status among segregating V segments might reflect linkage disequilibrium, but an unknown experimental factor could not be ruled out. In the study, 150 to 200 TCR beta chains were listed as associated with cytomegalovirus. A later analysis associated about 18,000 TCR beta sequences with specific HLA alleles at a false discovery rate of 0.05. Immune exposure information for the cohort was limited to CMV serostatus. In vitro tests confirmed that three of the cytomegalovirus-associated TCR beta chains recognize cytomegalovirus antigens. Strong co-occurrence of HLA alleles, especially DR and DQ, made assigning TCR associations to individual alleles difficult. Roughly uniform sequencing depth across donors was assumed in presence/absence analyses, although this assumption may not hold. Some IMGT-functional V segments, including TRBV6-2 and TRBV6-3, could not be told apart with the 87-base-pair reads, so those segments were excluded. According to a later analysis, parvovirus B19, influenza, CMV and Epstein-Barr virus appeared linked to several top co-occurrence clusters. The cohort was sequenced for TCR beta chains only, and without alpha or paired-chain data the features that could be detected were limited. Cytomegalovirus status was reported to be diagnosed by the classifier with high specificity and sensitivity in both the original and validation cohorts. The authors suggested that the approach could potentially be generalized to other disease states and immunological phenotypes. While some public TCRs were present in many individuals, most TCR sequences turned up only very rarely across donors. V-gene and J-gene trimming of TCR beta chains was associated with a missense DCLRE1C variant in a later genetic analysis, and the association was replicated in an independent cohort. In an earlier analysis of more than 450 of the donors, most TCR beta V segments were observed in productive rearrangements about 90% or about 30% of the time, broadly matching IMGT annotations. According to a later analysis, most CMV-associated TCR beta chains appeared to be HLA-restricted, and the HLA associations seemed to be driven largely by CMV exposure. In a later genetic analysis, fewer N-insertions in productive TCRs were reported among donors in an Asian-associated ancestry cluster than the roughly 700-donor mean. A further reported finding was that TCR beta sequences accurately predicted the HLA-A and HLA-B alleles for most subjects in the first cohort. According to a later analysis, TCR association rates differed among HLA loci, with DRB1 alleles showing the most associated TCRs and HLA-C alleles showing the fewest. About 17 rarely observed V segments, including chromosome 9 orphons, were excluded from the earlier analysis of some 590 of the donors because counts were too low. A later analysis found that HLA-associated TCR beta chains were more clonally expanded and had lower generation probabilities than equally common non-associated chains. A cluster of highly shared sequence variants was judged likely to be a technical artifact of the sequencing pipeline.

The V and J genes are TRBV4-1 and TRBJ2-1; 8 middle bases align to TRBD1. The sequence came from a woman aged 40 to 55 in good health and CMV-seronegative. Material for sequencing was PBMCs. The CDR3 loop reads CASSQGQGAYNEQFF. The DNA sequence follows: TGCGCCAGCAGCCAGGGGCAGGGGGCTTACAATGAGCAGTTCTTC.